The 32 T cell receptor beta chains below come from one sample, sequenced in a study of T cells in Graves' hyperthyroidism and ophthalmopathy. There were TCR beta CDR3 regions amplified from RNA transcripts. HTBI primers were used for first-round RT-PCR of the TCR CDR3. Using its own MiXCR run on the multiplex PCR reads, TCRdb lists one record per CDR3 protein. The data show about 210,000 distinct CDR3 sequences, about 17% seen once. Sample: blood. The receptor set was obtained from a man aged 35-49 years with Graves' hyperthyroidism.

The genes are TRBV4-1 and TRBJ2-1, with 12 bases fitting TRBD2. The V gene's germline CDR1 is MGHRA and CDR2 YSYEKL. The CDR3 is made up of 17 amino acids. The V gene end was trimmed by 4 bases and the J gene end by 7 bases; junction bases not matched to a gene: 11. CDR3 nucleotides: TGCGCCAGCAGCCGATCACCTAGCGGGGGGGCTCGGAATGAGCAGTTCTTC. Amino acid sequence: CASSRSPSGGARNEQFF.

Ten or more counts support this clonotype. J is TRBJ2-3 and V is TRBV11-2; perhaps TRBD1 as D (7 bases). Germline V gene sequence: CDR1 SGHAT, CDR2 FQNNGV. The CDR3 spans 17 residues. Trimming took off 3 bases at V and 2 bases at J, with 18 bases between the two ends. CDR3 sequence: CASSLTGGGQNTDTQYF. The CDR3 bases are TGTGCCAGCAGCTTGACTGGAGGGGGACAGAACACAGATACGCAGTATTTT.

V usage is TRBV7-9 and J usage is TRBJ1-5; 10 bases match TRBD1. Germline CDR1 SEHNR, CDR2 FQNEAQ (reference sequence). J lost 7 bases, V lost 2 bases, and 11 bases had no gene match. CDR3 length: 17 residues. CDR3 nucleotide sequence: TGTGCCAGCAGCTTAAAGACGGGACAGGGGATCGAGCAGCCCCAGCATTTT. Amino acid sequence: CASSLKTGQGIEQPQHF.

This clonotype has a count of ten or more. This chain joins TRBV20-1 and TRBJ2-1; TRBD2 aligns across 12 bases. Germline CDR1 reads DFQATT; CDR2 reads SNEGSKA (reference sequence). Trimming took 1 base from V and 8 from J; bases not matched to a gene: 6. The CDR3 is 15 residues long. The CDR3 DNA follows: TGCAGTGCTAGAGGACTAGCGGGGGATTCCGATGAGCAGTTCTTC. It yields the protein CSARGLAGDSDEQFF.

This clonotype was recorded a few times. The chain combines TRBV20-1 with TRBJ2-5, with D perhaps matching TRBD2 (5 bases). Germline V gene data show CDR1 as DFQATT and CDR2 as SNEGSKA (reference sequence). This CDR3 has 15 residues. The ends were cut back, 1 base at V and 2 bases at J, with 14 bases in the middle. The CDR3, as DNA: TGCAGTGCTAGAGTCGGAGGCAATACGCAAGAGACCCAGTACTTC. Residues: CSARVGGNTQETQYF.

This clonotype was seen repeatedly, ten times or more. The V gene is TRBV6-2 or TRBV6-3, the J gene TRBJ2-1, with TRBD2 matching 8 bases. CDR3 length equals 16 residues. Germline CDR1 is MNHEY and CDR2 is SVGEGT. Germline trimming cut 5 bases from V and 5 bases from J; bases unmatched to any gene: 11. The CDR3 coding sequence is TGTGCCAGCAGTAAACTTAGCGGGACAACGAACAATGAGCAGTTCTTC. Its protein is CASSKLSGTTNNEQFF.

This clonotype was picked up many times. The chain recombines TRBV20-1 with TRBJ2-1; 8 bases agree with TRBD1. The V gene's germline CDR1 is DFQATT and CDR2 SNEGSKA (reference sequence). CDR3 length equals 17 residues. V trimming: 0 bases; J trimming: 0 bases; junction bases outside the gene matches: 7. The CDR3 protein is CSARDRTGKISYNEQFF. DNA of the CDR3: TGCAGTGCTAGAGATCGGACAGGGAAGATCTCCTACAATGAGCAGTTCTTC.

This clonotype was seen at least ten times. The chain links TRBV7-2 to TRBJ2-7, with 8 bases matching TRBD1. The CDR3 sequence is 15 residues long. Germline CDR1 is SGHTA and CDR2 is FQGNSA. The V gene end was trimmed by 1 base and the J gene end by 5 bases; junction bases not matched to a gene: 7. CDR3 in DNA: TGTGCCAGCAGCTTAGTGTGGACAGGGTACCACGAGCAGTACTTC. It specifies CASSLVWTGYHEQYF.

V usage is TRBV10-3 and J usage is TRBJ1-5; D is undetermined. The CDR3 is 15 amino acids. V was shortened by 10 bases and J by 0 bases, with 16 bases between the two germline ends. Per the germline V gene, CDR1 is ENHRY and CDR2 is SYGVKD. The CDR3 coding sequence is TGTGCCACTTCTCCCCACAGCAATAGCAATCAGCCCCAGCATTTT. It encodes CATSPHSNSNQPQHF.

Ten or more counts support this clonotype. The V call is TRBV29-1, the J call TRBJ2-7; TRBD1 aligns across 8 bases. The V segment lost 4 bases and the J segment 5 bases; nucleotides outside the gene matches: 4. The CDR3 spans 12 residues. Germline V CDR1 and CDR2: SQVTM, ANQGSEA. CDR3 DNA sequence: TGCAGCGTTGCGCAGGGGGCAGACGAGCAGTACTTC. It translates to CSVAQGADEQYF.

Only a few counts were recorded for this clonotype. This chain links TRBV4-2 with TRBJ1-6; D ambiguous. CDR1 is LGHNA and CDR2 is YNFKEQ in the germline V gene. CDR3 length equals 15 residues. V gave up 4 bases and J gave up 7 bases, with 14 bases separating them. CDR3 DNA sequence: TGTGCCAGCAGCCTCTCCGGTTCCTTAAATTCACCCCTCCACTTT. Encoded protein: CASSLSGSLNSPLHF.

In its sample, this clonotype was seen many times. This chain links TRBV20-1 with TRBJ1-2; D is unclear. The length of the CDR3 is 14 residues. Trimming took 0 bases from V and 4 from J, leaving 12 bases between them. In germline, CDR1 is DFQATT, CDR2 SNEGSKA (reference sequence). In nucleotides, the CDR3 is TGCAGTGCTAGAGACGAGGGCTTGGGCTATGGCTACACCTTC. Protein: CSARDEGLGYGYTF.

CDR3 amino acids: CASSLEQGSNEQFF. The CDR3 DNA follows: TGTGCCAGCAGCTTAGAGCAGGGGTCCAATGAGCAGTTCTTC. This chain joins TRBV7-2 and TRBJ2-1, with D possibly being TRBD1 (6 bases). V dropped 1 base and J dropped 6 bases, with 10 bases sitting between them. This CDR3 region has 14 residues. The germline gives CDR1 SGHTA, CDR2 FQGNSA.

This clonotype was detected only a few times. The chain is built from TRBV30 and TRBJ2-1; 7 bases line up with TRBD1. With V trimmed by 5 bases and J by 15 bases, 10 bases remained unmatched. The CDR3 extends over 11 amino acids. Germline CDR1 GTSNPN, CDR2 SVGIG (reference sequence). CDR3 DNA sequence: TGTGCCTGGTCGGGACAGTCGGTTCTGTTCTTC. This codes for CAWSGQSVLFF.

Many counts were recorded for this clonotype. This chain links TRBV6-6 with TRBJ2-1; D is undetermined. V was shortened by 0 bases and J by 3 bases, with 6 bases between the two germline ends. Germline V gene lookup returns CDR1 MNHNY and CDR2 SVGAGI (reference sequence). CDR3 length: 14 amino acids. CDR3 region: CASSYSRVYNEQFF. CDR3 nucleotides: TGTGCCAGCAGTTACTCTCGCGTCTACAATGAGCAGTTCTTC.

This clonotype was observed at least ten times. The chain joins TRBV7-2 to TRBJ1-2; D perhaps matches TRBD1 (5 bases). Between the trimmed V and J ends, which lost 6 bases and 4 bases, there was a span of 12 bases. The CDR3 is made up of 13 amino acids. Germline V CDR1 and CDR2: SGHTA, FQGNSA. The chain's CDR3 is CASSPTGTYGYTF. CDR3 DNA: TGTGCCAGCAGTCCTACAGGAACCTATGGCTACACCTTC.

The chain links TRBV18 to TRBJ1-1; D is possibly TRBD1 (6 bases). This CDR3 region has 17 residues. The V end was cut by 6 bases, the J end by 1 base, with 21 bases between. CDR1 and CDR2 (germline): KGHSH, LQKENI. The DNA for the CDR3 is TGTGCCAGCTCGTCCAGTGTCTGGATAGGGGGGAACACTGAAGCTTTCTTT. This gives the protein CASSSSVWIGGNTEAFF.

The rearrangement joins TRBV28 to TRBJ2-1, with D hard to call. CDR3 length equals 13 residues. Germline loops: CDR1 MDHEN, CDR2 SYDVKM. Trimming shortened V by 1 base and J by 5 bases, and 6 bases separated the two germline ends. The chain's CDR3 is CASSLSADNEQFF. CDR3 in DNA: TGTGCCAGCAGTTTATCGGCAGACAATGAGCAGTTCTTC.

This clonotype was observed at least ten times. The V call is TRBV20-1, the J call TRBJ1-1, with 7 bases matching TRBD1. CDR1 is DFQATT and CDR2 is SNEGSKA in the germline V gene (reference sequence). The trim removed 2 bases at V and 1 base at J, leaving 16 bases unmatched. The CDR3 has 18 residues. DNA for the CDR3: TGCAGTGCTAGACCCCTGGGAGGGGGCTATAGCGCGAACACTGAAGCTTTCTTT. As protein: CSARPLGGGYSANTEAFF.

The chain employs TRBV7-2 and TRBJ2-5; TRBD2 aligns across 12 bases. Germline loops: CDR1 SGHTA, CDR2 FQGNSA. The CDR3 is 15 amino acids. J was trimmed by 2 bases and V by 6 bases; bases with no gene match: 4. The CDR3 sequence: CASRPLAGGQETQYF. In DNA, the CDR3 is TGTGCCAGCAGACCACTAGCGGGGGGACAAGAGACCCAGTACTTC.

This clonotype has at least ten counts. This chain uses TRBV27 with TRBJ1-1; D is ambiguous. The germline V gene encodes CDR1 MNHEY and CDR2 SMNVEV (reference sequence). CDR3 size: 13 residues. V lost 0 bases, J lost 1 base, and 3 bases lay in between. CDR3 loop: CASSLSRNTEAFF. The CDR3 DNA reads TGTGCCAGCAGTTTATCTCGGAACACTGAAGCTTTCTTT.

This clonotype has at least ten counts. CDR3 in amino acids: CASSFAGNQQFF. As DNA, the CDR3 is TGTGCCAGCAGCTTCGCGGGGAATCAGCAGTTCTTC. The chain has TRBV7-2 and TRBJ2-1, with D tentatively TRBD2 (6 bases). The ends were cut back, 3 bases at V and 11 bases at J, with 11 bases in the middle. Looked up from germline, CDR1 is SGHTA and CDR2 is FQGNSA. The CDR3 consists of 12 residues.

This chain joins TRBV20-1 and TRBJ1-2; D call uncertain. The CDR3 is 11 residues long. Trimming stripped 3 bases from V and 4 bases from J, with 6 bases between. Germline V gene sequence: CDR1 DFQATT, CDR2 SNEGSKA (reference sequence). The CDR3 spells CSASNTYGYTF. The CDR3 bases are TGCAGTGCTAGTAACACCTATGGCTACACCTTC.

The CDR3 nucleotides are TGCAGCGTTGAGAAGTATGGCTACACCTTC. Translated: CSVEKYGYTF. The chain recombines TRBV29-1 with TRBJ1-2; D is unresolved. Germline V gene lookup returns CDR1 SQVTM and CDR2 ANQGSEA. Trimming removed 3 bases at V and 5 bases at J, with 4 bases between. The CDR3 is 10 residues long.

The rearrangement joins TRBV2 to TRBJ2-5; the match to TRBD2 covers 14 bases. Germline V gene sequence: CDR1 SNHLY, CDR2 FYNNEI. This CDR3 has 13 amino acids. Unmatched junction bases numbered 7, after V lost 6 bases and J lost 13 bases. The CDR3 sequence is CASSGLAGGPPYF. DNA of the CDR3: TGTGCCAGCAGCGGACTAGCGGGGGGCCCCCCGTACTTC.

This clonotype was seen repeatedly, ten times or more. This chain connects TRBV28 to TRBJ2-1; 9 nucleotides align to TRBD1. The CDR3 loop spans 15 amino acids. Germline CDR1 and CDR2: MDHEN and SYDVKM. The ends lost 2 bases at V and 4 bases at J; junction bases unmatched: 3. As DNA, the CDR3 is TGTGCCAGCAGTTTAGCGACAGGGGGTTACAATGAGCAGTTCTTC. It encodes CASSLATGGYNEQFF.

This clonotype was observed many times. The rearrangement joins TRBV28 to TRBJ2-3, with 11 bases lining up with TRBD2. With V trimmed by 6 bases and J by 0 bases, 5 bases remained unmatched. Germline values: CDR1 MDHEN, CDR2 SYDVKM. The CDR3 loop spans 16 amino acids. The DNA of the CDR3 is TGTGCCAGCAGCGCGGGACTAGCGGAAAGCACAGATACGCAGTATTTT. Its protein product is CASSAGLAESTDTQYF.

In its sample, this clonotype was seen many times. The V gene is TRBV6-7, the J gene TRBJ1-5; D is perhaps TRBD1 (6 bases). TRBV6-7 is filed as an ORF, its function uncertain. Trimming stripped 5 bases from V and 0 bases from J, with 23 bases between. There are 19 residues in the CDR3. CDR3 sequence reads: CASSPKSQGCTDSNQPQHF. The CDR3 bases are TGTGCCAGCAGTCCGAAGTCCCAGGGGTGCACCGATAGCAATCAGCCCCAGCATTTT.

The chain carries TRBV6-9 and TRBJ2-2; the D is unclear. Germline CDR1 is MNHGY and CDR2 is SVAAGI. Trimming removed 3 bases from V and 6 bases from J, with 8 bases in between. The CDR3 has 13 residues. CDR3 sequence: CASSYPRPGELFF. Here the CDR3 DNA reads TGTGCCAGCAGTTACCCCCGTCCCGGGGAGCTGTTTTTT.

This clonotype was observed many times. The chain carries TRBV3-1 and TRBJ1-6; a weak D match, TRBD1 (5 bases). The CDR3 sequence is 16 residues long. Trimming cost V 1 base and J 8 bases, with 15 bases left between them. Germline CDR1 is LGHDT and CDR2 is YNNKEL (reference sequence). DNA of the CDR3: TGTGCCAGCAGCCAAGGTGGGGGAGGTAATTATTCACCCCTCCACTTT. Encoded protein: CASSQGGGGNYSPLHF.

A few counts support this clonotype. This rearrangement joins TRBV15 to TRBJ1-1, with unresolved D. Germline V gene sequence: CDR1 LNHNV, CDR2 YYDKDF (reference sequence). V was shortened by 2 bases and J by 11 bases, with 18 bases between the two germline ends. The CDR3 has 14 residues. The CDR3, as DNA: TGTGCCACCAGCAGACCCGGTCCTGGTATGGATGCTTTCTTT. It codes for CATSRPGPGMDAFF. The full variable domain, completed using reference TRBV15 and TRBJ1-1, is DAMVIQNPRYQVTQFGKPVTLSCSQTLNHNVMYWYQQKSSQAPKLLFHYYDKDFNNEADTPDNFQSRRPNTSFCFLDIRSPGLGDTAMYLCATSRPGPGMDAFFGQGTRLTVV.

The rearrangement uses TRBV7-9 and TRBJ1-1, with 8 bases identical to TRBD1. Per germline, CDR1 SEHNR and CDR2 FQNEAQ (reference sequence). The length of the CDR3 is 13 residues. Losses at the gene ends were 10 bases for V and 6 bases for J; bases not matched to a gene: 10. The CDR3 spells CATTLIQGAEAFF. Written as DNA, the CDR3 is TGTGCCACCACACTTATACAGGGGGCTGAAGCTTTCTTT.